One and the same sample provided the 7 T cell receptor beta chains below, sequenced in a study of glioma-infiltrating T cells. TCR alpha and beta CDR3 regions were amplified from RNA using iRepertoire nested multiplex PCR. TCRdb analysed the multiplex PCR reads with MiXCR anew, one entry per CDR3 protein. The profile shows 300,000 to 450,000 distinct CDR3 sequences, 41% of them singletons. The sequencing sample was made of glioma tissue, nonneoplastic brain tissue, or PBMCs (not recorded which). These receptors all stem from a human donor with low-grade glioma or glioblastoma, undergoing nonglioma brain surgery, or in good health (not recorded which).

This clonotype was picked up many times. An end of the junction does not agree with germline; a read error may underlie this. The chain joins TRBV20-1 to TRBJ2-7, with 11 bases lining up with TRBD1. This CDR3 spans 13 amino acids. Germline CDR1 is DFQATT and CDR2 is SNEGSKA (reference sequence). CDR3 DNA sequence: TGCAGTGCTAGACCCTGGACAGGGGGCGCAGCAGAGTTC. This sequence encodes CSARPWTGGAAEF.

In this sample, this clonotype turned up many times. The chain uses TRBV28 and TRBJ2-1; 12 nucleotides align to TRBD2. Germline CDR1 and CDR2: MDHEN and SYDVKM. V was clipped by 2 bases and J by 8 bases; unmatched bases: 4. This CDR3 has 15 residues. The CDR3, as DNA: TGTGCCAGCAGTTTAGTTGGACTAGCGGGATATGAGCAGTTCTTC. It translates to CASSLVGLAGYEQFF. The whole variable domain, remainder taken from reference TRBV28 and TRBJ2-1, is DVKVTQSSRYLVKRTGEKVFLECVQDMDHENMFWYRQDPGLGLRLIYFSYDVKMKEKGDIPEGYSVSREKKERFSLILESASTNQTSMYLCASSLVGLAGYEQFFGPGTRLTVL.

The V call is TRBV18, the J call TRBJ1-1, with D perhaps matching TRBD1 (5 bases). Trimming took 1 base from V and 2 from J, leaving 8 bases between them. Germline V gene data show CDR1 as KGHSH and CDR2 as LQKENI. CDR3 length: 14 residues. The CDR3 region is CASSPQGLNTEAFF. CDR3 sequence (DNA): TGTGCCAGCTCACCACAGGGGCTAAACACTGAAGCTTTCTTT.

Comments on this clonotype: The junction differs from germline at one of its ends, possibly a read error. The rearrangement joins TRBV20-1 to TRBJ1-2; unclear D gene. The CDR3 is 10 amino acids. The germline V gene has CDR1 DFQATT and CDR2 SNEGSKA (reference sequence). The CDR3 nucleotides read TGCAGTGCCAAGTTTGCCGGCTACACTTTC. It translates to CSAKFAGYTF.

This chain joins TRBV12-3 or TRBV12-4 and TRBJ2-1; 7 bases line up with TRBD1. The trim removed 1 base at V and 9 bases at J, leaving 3 bases unmatched. The CDR3 has 13 residues. This chain's CDR3 is CASSLGDRAEQFF. In DNA form, the CDR3 reads TGTGCCAGCAGTTTAGGAGACAGGGCTGAGCAGTTCTTC.

The chain has TRBV7-8 and TRBJ1-2; D ambiguous. The CDR3 is 13 residues long. Trimming took 5 bases from V and 0 from J, leaving 7 bases between them. Germline loops: CDR1 SGHVS, CDR2 FQNEAQ. As DNA, the CDR3 is TGTGCCAGCAGCGTAGAAGCTAACTATGGCTACACCTTC. Residues: CASSVEANYGYTF. The full variable domain, with the rest looked up from reference TRBV7-8 and TRBJ1-2, is GAGVSQSPRYKVAKRGQDVALRCDPISGHVSLFWYQQALGQGPEFLTYFQNEAQLDKSGLPSDRFFAERPEGSVSTLKIQRTQQEDSAVYLCASSVEANYGYTFGSGTRLTVV.

Regarding this clonotype: With a much larger clone just one base away, this may be a read error. The chain is built from TRBV6-2 or TRBV6-3 and TRBJ2-2, with a possible D match to TRBD2 (7 bases). The CDR3 runs 14 residues. CDR1 is MNHEY and CDR2 is SVGEGT in the germline V gene. DNA for the CDR3: TGTGCCAGCACCGCGGGACCGGAAGGGGGGGGGCTGTTTTTT. It yields the protein CASTAGPEGGGLFF.